This TCR beta chain is drawn from a study of identical twins. The study, taken as a whole, reports: Invariant MAIT and iNKT cells could partly confound zero-insertion analyses. Monozygotic twin pairs showed more out-of-frame TCR alpha sharing than models estimated. Fewer insertions characterized abundant cord blood beta clonotypes, whereas memory repertoires showed none.

TCRdb re-derived calls from the 5' RACE reads in MiXCR, one entry per CDR3 protein. The data contain roughly 230,000 distinct CDR3 sequences, about 8.3% of them seen just once; the ten biggest clones take up less than 4%. The sample holds many counts of this clonotype. The antigen remains undetermined. The same data also went into a second study, on yellow fever vaccine responses in identical twins.

This TCR came from a woman younger than 30 in good health. Sequencing was carried out using CD8+ T cells sorted from blood.

CDR3 DNA sequence: TGTGCCAGCAGCTTAGAGGGCCATTTCGGGGAGCAGTACTTC. This gives the protein CASSLEGHFGEQYF. The chain uses TRBV11-2 and TRBJ2-7, with D hard to call. The CDR3 length is 14 residues. V shed 0 bases and J shed 7 bases, with 13 bases lying between them. CDR1 is SGHAT, CDR2 FQNNGV, per germline.